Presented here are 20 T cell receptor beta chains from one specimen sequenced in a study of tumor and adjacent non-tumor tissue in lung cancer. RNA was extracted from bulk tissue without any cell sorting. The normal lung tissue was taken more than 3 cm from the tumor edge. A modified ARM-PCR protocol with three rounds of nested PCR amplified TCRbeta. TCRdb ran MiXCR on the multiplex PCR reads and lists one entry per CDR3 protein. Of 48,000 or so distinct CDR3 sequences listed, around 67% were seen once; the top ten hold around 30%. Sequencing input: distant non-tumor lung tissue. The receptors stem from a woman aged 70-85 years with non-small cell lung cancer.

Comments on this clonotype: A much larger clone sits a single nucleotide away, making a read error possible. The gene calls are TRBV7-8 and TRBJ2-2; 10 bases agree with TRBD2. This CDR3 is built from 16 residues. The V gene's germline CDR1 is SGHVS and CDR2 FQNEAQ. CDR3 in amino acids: CASSPPGLAKTGELFF. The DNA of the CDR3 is TGTGCCAGCAGCCCTCCGGGACTAGCGAAAACCGGGGAGCTGTTTTTT.

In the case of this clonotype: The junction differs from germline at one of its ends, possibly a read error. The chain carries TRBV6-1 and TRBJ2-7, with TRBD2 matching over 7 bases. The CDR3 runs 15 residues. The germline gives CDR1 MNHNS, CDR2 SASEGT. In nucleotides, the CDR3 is TGTACCAGCAGTGAAGCTGGGGGAGGGCCAAACGAGCACTACTTC. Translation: CTSSEAGGGPNEHYF.

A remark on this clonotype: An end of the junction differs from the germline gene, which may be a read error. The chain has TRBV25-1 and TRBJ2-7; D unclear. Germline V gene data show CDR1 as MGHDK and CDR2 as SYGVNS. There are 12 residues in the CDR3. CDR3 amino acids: CVSSEGRYEQYF. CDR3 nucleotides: TGTGTCAGCAGTGAAGGGCGCTACGAGCAGTACTTC.

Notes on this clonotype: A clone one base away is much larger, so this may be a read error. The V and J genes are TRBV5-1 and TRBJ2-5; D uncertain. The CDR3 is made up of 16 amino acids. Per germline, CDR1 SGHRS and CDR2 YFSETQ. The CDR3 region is CASSLTQPGKQEIQYF. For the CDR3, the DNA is TGCGCCAGCAGCCTGACACAACCCGGAAAACAAGAGATCCAGTACTTC. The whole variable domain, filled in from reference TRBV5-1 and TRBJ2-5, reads KAGVTQTPRYLIKTRGQQVTLSCSPISGHRSVSWYQQTPGQGLQFLFEYFSETQRNKGNFPGRFSGRQFSNSRSEMNVSTLELGDSALYLCASSLTQPGKQEIQYFGPGTRLLVL.

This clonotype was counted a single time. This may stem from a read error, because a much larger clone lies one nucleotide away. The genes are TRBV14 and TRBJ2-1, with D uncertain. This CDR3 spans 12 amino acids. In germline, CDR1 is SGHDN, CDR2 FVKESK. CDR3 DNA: TGTACCAGCAGCCAAGATTCGGAAAAGCAGTTCTTC. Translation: CTSSQDSEKQFF.

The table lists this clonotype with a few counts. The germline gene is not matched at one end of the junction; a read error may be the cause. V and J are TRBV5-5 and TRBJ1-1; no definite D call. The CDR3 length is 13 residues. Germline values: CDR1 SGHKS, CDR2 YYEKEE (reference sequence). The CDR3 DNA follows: TGTACCAGTACCCTGTTAGGAGACACTGAAGCTTTCTTT. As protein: CTSTLLGDTEAFF.

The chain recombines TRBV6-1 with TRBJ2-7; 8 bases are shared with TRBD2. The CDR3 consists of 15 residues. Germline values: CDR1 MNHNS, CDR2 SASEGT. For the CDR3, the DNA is TGTGCTAGCGGTGAAAGGCAAGCGGGAGACTACGAGCAGTACTTC. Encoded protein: CASGERQAGDYEQYF.

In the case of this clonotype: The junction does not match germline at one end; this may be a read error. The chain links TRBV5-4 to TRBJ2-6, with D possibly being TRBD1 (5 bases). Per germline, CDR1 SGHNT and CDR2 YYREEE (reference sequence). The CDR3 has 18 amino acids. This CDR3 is CASSSGRAGYVGANVLNF. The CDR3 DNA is TGTGCCAGCAGCTCTGGTAGGGCAGGGTATGTTGGGGCCAACGTCCTGAATTTC.

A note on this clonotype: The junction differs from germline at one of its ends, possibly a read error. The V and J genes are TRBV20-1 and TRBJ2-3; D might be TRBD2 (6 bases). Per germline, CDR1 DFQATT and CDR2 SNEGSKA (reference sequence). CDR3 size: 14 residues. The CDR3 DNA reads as TGCAGTGCTAGGGCGGGGTGGGGAGCAGATACGCTGTATTTT. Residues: CSARAGWGADTLYF.

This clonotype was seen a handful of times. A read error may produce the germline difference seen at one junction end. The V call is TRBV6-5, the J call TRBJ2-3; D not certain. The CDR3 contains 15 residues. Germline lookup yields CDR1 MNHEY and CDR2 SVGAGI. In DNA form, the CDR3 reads TGTACCAGCAGTTGCTCGTTTATGAACACAGATACGGAGTATTTT. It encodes CTSSCSFMNTDTEYF.

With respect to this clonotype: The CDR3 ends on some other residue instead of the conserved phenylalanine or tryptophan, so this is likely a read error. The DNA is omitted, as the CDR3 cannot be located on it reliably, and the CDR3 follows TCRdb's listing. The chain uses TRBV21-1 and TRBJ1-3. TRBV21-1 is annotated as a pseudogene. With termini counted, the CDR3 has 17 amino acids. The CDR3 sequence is CASSKVRGLDSGNTIYS.

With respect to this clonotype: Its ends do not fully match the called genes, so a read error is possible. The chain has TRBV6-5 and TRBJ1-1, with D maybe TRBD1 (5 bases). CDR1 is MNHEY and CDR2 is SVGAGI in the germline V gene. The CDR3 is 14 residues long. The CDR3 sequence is CASSPPGQFTEAFF. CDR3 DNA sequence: TGTGCGAGCAGCCCCCCTGGACAATTCACTGAAGCTTTCTTT.

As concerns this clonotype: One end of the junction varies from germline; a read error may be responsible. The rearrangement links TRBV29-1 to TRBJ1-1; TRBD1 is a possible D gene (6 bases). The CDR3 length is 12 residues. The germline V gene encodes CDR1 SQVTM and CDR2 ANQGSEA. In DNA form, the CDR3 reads TGCAGCCTGCGATTTGGGGACACCGAAGCTTTCTTT. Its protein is CSLRFGDTEAFF. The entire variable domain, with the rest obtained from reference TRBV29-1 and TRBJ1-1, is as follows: SAVISQKPSRDICQRGTSLTIQCQVDSQVTMMFWYRQQPGQSLTLIATANQGSEATYESGFVIDKFPISRPNLTFSTLTVSNMSPEDSSIYLCSLRFGDTEAFFGQGTRLTVV.

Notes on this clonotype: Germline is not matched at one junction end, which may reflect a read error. CDR3 nucleotide sequence: TGTGTCAGCACCATAGGAGCATCCGAGAATCAGCCCCAGCATTTT. Its protein is CVSTIGASENQPQHF. The J gene is TRBJ1-5, the V gene TRBV7-8; D gene unclear. Germline V gene lookup returns CDR1 SGHVS and CDR2 FQNEAQ. The CDR3 runs to 15 residues.

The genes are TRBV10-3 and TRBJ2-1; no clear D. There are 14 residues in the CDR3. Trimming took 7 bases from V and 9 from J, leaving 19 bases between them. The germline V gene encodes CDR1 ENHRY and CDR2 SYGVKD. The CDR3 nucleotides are TGTGCCATCAATGCCGACGGGCGTGCCTCTGAGCAGTTCTTC. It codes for CAINADGRASEQFF.

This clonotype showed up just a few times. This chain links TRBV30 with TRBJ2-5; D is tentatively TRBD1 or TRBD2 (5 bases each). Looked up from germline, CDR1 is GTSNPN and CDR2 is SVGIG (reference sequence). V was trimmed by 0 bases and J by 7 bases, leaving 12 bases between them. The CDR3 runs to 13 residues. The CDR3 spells CAWSVRAGGTQYF. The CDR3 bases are TGTGCCTGGAGTGTTAGAGCTGGGGGGACCCAGTACTTC.

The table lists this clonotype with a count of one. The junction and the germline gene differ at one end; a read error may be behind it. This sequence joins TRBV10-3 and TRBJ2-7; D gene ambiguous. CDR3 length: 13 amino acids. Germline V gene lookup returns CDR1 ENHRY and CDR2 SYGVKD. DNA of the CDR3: TGCGCCGCGACCGACTGGAGCTCCTACGAGCTGTACTTC. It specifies CAATDWSSYELYF.

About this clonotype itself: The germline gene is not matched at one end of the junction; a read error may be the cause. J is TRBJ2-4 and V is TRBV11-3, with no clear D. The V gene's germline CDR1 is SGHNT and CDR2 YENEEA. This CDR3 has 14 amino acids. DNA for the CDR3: TGTGCCGGCAACTTATCCGGAACCAAAAACATTCGGTACTTC. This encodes CAGNLSGTKNIRYF.

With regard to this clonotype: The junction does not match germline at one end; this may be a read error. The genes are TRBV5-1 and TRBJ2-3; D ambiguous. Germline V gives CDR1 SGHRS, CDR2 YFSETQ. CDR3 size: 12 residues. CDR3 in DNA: TGCTCCAGCAGTCGGGCTTCAGAAACGCAGTATTTT. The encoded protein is CSSSRASETQYF.

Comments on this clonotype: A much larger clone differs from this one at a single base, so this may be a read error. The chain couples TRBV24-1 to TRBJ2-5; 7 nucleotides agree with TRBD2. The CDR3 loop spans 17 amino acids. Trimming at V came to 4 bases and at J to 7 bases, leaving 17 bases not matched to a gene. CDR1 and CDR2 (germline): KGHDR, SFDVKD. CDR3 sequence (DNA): TGTGCCACCAGTGACCCCTCCACTAGCGTCAGTTTGGGGACCCAGTACTTC. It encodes CATSDPSTSVSLGTQYF.